This TCR beta chain was found in a study of T cells after yellow fever vaccination. TCRdb reprocessed the 5' RACE reads via MiXCR and lists one record per CDR3 protein. The table lists hundreds of thousands of distinct CDR3 sequences, around a fifth of them singletons. Germline CDR1 SGHRS, CDR2 YFSETQ. This CDR3 region has 14 residues. The V end was cut by 3 bases, the J end by 6 bases, with 15 bases between. The chain couples TRBV5-1 to TRBJ1-1; possibly TRBD1 for D (6 bases). The material was PBMCs, obtained about 20 days after the first yellow fever vaccination. The receptor was isolated from a man between 18 and 35 years old who received the YFV17D yellow fever vaccine. In DNA, the CDR3 is TGCGCCAGCAGCTCCGGGACAAACAACGCTGAAGCTTTCTTT. Protein sequence: CASSSGTNNAEAFF.